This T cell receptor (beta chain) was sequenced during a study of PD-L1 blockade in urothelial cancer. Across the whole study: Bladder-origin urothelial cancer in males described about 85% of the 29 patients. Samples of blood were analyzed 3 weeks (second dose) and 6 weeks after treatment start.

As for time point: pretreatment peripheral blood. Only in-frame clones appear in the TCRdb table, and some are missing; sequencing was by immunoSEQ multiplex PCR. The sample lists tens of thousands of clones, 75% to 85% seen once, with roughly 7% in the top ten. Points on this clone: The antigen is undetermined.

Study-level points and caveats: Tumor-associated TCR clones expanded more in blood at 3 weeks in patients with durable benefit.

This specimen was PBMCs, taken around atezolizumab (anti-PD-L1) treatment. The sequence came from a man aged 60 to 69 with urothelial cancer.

CDR3: CASQLGLAGGGADTQYF. As DNA, the CDR3 is TGCGCCAGCCAGTTGGGACTAGCGGGGGGTGGGGCGGATACGCAGTATTTT. This chain uses TRBV4-1 with TRBJ2-3; 15 bases are a match to TRBD2. V was clipped by 8 bases and J by 6 bases; unmatched bases: 12. Germline CDR1 MGHRA, CDR2 YSYEKL. This CDR3 comprises 17 residues.